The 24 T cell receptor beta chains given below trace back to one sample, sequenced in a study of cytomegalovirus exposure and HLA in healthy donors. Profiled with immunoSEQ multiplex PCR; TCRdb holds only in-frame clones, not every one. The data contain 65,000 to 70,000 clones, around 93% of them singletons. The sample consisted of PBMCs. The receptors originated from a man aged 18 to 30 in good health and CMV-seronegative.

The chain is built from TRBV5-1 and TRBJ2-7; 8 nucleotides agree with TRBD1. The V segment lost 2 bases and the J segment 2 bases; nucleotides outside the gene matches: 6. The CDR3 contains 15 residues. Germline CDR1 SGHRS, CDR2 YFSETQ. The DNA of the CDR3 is TGCGCCAGCAGCTTTGAACAGGGGGGCACCTACGAGCAGTACTTC. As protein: CASSFEQGGTYEQYF.

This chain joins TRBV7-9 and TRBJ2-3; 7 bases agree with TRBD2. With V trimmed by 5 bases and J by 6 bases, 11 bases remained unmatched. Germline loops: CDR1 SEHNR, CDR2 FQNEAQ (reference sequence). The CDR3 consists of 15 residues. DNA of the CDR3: TGTGCCAGCAGCCCCGTTAACAGCGGGAAGGATACGCAGTATTTT. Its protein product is CASSPVNSGKDTQYF.

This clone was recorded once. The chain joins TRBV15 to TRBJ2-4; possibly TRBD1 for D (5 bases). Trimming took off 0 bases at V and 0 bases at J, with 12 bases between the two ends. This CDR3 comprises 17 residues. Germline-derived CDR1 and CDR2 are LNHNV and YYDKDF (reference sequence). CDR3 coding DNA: TGTGCCACCAGCAGAGAGTACAGGATTATAGCCAAAAACATTCAGTACTTC. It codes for CATSREYRIIAKNIQYF.

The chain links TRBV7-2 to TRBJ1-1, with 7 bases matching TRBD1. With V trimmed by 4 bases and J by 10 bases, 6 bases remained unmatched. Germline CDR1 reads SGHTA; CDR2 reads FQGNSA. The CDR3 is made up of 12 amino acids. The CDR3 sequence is CASSWRRGVAFF. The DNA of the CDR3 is TGTGCCAGCAGCTGGCGCAGGGGGGTAGCTTTCTTT.

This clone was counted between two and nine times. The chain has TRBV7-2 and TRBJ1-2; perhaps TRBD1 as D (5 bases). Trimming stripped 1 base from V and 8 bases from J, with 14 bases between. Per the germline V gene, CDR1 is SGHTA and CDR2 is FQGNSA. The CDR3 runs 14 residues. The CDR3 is CASSLERQGGGYTF. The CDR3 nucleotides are TGTGCCAGCAGCTTAGAGCGGCAGGGAGGAGGCTACACCTTC.

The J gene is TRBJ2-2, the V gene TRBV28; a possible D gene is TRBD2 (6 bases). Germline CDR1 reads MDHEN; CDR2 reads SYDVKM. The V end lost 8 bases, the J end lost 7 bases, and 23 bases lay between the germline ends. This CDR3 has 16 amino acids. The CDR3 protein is CASLAPGLGAGGELFF. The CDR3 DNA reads TGTGCCAGCTTAGCCCCGGGACTCGGCGCGGGCGGGGAGCTGTTTTTT. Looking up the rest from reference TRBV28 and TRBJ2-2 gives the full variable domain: DVKVTQSSRYLVKRTGEKVFLECVQDMDHENMFWYRQDPGLGLRLIYFSYDVKMKEKGDIPEGYSVSREKKERFSLILESASTNQTSMYLCASLAPGLGAGGELFFGEGSRLTVL.

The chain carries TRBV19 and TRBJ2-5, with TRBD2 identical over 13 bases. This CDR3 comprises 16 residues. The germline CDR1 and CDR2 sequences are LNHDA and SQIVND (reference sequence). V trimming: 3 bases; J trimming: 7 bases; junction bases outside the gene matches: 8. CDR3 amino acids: CASSITGLAGEGTQYF. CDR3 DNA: TGTGCCAGTAGTATTACCGGACTAGCGGGAGAGGGGACCCAGTACTTC.

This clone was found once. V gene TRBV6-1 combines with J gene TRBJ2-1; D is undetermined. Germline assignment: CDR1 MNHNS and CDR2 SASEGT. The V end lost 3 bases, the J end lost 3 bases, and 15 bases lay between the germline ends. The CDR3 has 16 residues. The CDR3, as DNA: TGTGCCAGCAGTGAGAATTACTTCTCAGGCTACAATGAGCAGTTCTTC. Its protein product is CASSENYFSGYNEQFF.

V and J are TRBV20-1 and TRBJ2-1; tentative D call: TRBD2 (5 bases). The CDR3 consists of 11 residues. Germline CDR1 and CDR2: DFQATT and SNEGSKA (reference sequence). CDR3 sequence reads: CRARGANEQFF. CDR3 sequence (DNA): TGCAGGGCCCGGGGAGCGAATGAGCAGTTCTTC.

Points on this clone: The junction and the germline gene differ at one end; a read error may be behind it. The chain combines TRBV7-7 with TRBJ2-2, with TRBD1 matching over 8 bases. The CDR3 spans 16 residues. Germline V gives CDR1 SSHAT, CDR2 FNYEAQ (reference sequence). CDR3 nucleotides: TGTGCTAGCAGCTCTGGGAGGACAGGGCTGTCCGGGGAGCTGTTTTTT. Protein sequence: CASSSGRTGLSGELFF.

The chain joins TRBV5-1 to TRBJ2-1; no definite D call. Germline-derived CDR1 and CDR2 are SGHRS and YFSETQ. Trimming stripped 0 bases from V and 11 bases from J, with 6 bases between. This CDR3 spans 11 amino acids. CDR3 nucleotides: TGCGCCAGCAGCTTGGGGGCTCAGCAGTTCTTC. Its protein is CASSLGAQQFF.

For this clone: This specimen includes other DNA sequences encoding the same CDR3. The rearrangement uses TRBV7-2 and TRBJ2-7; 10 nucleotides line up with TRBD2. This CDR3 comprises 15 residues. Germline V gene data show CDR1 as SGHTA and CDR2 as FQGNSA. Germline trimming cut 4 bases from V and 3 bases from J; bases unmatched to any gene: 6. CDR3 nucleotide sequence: TGTGCCAGCAGCTCCACTAGCGGGGTCCGCTACGAGCAGTACTTC. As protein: CASSSTSGVRYEQYF.

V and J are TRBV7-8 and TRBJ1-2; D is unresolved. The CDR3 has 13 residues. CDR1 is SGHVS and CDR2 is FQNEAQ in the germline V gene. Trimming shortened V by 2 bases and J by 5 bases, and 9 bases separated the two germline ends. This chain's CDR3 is CASSLSGLYGYTF. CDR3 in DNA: TGTGCCAGCAGCTTATCGGGTTTATATGGCTACACCTTC.

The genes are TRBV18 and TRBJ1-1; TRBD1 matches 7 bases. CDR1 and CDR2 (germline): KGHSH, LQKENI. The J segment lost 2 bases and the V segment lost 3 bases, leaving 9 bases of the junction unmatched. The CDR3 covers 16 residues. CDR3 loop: CASSPQQGNLNTEAFF. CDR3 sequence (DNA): TGTGCCAGCTCACCGCAACAGGGGAACCTCAACACTGAAGCTTTCTTT.

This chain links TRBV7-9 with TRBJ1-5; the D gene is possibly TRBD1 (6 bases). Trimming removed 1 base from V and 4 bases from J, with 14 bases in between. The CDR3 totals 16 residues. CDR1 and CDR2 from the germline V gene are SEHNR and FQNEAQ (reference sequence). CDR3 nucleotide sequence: TGTGCCAGCAGCTTAGGGGCGGGGGGGGCGAATCAGCCCCAGCATTTT. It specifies CASSLGAGGANQPQHF.

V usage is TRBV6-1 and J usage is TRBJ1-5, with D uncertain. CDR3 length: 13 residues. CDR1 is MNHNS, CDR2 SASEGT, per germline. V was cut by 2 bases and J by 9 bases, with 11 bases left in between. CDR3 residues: CASSESGIRPQHF. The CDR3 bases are TGTGCCAGCAGTGAATCCGGTATAAGGCCCCAGCATTTT.

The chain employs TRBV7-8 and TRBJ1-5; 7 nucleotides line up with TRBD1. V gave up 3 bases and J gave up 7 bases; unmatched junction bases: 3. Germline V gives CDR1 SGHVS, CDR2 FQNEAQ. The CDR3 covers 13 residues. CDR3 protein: CASSFTGVQPQHF. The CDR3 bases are TGTGCCAGCAGCTTCACAGGGGTGCAGCCCCAGCATTTT.

As DNA, the CDR3 is TGTGCCAGCAGCTACCTCGTGGTGGATGAGCAGTTCTTC. It codes for CASSYLVVDEQFF. The chain employs TRBV28 and TRBJ2-1, with D hard to call. Trimming removed 6 bases from V and 8 bases from J, with 14 bases in between. Germline assignment: CDR1 MDHEN and CDR2 SYDVKM. The CDR3 is 13 amino acids. Looking up the rest from reference TRBV28 and TRBJ2-1 gives the full variable domain: DVKVTQSSRYLVKRTGEKVFLECVQDMDHENMFWYRQDPGLGLRLIYFSYDVKMKEKGDIPEGYSVSREKKERFSLILESASTNQTSMYLCASSYLVVDEQFFGPGTRLTVL.

The CDR3 DNA follows: TGTGCCAGCAGCTTAGACGCCAGGTACACTGAAGCTTTCTTT. Translated: CASSLDARYTEAFF. J is TRBJ1-1 and V is TRBV11-2, with no clear D. The V end was cut by 0 bases, the J end by 3 bases, with 8 bases between. From germline, CDR1 is SGHAT and CDR2 FQNNGV. The CDR3 has 14 amino acids.

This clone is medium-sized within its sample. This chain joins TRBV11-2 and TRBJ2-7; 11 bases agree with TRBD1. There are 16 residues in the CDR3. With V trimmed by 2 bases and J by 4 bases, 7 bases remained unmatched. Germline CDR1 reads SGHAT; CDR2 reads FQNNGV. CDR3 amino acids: CASSLFRGQGEYEQYF. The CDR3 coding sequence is TGTGCCAGCAGCTTATTTCGGGGACAGGGGGAATACGAGCAGTACTTC.

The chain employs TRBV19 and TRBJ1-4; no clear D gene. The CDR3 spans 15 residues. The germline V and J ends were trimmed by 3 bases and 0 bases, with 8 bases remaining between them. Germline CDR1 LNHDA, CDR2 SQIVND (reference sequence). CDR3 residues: CASSIPQATNEKLFF. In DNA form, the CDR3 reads TGTGCCAGTAGTATCCCTCAGGCAACTAATGAAAAACTGTTTTTT.

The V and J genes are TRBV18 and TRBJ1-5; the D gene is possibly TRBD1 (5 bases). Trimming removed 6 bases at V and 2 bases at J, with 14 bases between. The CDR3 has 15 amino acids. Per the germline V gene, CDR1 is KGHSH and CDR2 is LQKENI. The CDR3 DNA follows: TGTGCCAGCTCCCCCCCCGGGGGACGCAATCAGCCCCAGCATTTT. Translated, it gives CASSPPGGRNQPQHF.

This chain's CDR3 is CASSSSPTSGGRTDTQYF. CDR3 bases: TGTGCCAGCAGCTCCTCCCCTACTAGCGGAGGCAGAACAGATACGCAGTATTTT. J is TRBJ2-3 and V is TRBV7-3; 8 nucleotides line up with TRBD2. CDR1 and CDR2 from the germline V gene are SGHTA and FQGTGA. The CDR3 covers 18 residues. The junction had 15 bases not matched to a gene; V was cut back by 4 bases and J by 3 bases.

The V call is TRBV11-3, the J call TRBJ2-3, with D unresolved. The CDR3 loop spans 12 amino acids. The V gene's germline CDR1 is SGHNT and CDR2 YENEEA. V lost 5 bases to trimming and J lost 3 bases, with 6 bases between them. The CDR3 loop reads CASSPGTDTQYF. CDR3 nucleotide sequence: TGTGCCAGCAGCCCCGGTACAGATACGCAGTATTTT.